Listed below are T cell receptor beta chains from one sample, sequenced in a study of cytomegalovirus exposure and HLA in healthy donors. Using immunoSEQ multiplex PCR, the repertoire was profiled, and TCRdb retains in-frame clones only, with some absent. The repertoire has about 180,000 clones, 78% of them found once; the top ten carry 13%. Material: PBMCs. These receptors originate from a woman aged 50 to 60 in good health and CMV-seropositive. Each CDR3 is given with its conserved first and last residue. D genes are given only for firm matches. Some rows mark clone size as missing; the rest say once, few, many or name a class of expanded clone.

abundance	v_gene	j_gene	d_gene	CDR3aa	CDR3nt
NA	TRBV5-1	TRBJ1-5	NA	CASSLGGARGNQPQHF	TGCGCCAGCAGCTTAGGGGGGGCGCGAGGCAATCAGCCCCAGCATTTT
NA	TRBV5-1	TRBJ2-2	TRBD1	CASSSGQGATTGELFF	TGCGCCAGCAGCTCAGGACAGGGGGCGACTACCGGGGAGCTGTTTTTT
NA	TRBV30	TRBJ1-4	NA	CAWSGGGTAYEKLFF	TGTGCCTGGAGTGGGGGCGGGACCGCTTATGAAAAACTGTTTTTT
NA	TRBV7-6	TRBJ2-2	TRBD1	CASSLTGVTGELFF	TGTGCCAGCAGCTTAACAGGGGTGACCGGGGAGCTGTTTTTT
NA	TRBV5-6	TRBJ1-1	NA	CASSLGDTEAFF	TGTGCCAGCAGCCTAGGGGATACTGAAGCTTTCTTT
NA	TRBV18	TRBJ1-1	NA	CASSPKVGGTEAFF	TGTGCCAGCTCACCAAAGGTGGGGGGCACTGAAGCTTTCTTT
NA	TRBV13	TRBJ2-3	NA	CASSPGPSAPYF	TGTGCCAGCAGCCCAGGCCCCTCAGCTCCGTATTTT
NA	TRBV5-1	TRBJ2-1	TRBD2	CASRGTSDYNEQFF	TGCGCCAGCAGGGGGACTAGTGACTACAATGAGCAGTTCTTC
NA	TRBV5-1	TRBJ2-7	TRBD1	CASSLMKGTVSYEQYF	TGCGCCAGCAGCTTGATGAAGGGGACAGTCTCCTACGAGCAGTACTTC
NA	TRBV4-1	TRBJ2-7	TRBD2	CASSQDGLAGGEQYF	TGCGCCAGCAGCCAAGACGGACTAGCGGGGGGCGAGCAGTACTTC
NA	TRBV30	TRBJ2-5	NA	CAWSVGQGQQETQYF	TGTGCCTGGAGTGTCGGGCAGGGCCAACAAGAGACCCAGTACTTC
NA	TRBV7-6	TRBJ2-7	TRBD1	CASSNRDRGIEQYF	TGTGCCAGCAGCAACCGGGACAGGGGGATCGAGCAGTACTTC
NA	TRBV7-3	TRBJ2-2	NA	CASSQDSTNTGELFF	TGTGCCAGCAGCCAGGACAGCACGAACACCGGGGAGCTGTTTTTT
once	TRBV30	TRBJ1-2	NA	CAWSVEERSYTF	TGTGCCTGGAGTGTAGAGGAGCGGAGCTACACCTTC
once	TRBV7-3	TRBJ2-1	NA	CASSALSGSYNEQFF	TGTGCCAGCAGCGCGCTGTCGGGGTCCTACAATGAGCAGTTCTTC
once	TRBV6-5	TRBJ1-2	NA	CASSYRMTGGGYTF	TGTGCCAGCAGTTATAGAATGACGGGTGGTGGCTACACCTTC
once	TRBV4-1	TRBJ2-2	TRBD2	CASSPMGSGEANTGELFF	TGCGCCAGCAGCCCCATGGGTAGCGGGGAGGCGAACACCGGGGAGCTGTTTTTT
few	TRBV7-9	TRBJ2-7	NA	CASSLQGTYEQYF	TGTGCCAGCAGCTTACAGGGGACCTACGAGCAGTACTTC
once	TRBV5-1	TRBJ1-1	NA	CASSLLQVTEAFF	TGCGCCAGCAGCTTATTACAGGTGACTGAAGCTTTCTTT
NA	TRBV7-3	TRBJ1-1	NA	CASSLSQANTEAFF	TGTGCCAGCAGCTTATCACAGGCGAACACTGAAGCTTTCTTT
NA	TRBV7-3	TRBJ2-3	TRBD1	CASSPQGASDTQYF	TGTGCCAGCAGCCCGCAGGGGGCGTCAGATACGCAGTATTTT
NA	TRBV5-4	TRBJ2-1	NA	CASKETGDYNEQFF	TGTGCCAGCAAGGAGACAGGAGATTACAATGAGCAGTTCTTC
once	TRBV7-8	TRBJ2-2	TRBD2	CASSHRGLTNTGELFF	TGTGCCAGCAGCCACCGGGGACTAACGAACACCGGGGAGCTGTTTTTT
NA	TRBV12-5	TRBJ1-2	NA	CASGLVLDRQGLNTNYGYTF	TGTGCTAGTGGTTTGGTCCTCGATCGGCAGGGGCTAAACACTAACTATGGCTACACCTTC
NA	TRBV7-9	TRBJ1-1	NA	CASSLVARNNTEAFF	TGTGCCAGCAGCTTAGTTGCGAGGAATAACACTGAAGCTTTCTTT